This T cell receptor (beta chain) appears in the sequencing data of a study of radiation and T cells in renal cell carcinoma. CDR1 is MNHEY and CDR2 is SMNVEV in the germline V gene (reference sequence). Trimming removed 4 bases from V and 1 base from J, with 7 bases in between. There are 14 residues in the CDR3. Generated by immunoSEQ multiplex PCR, the TCRdb table keeps only in-frame clones and is missing some. The table shows roughly 120,000 clones, with approximately 75% occurring only once. The study, taken as a whole, reports: No pretreatment tumor biopsies were available for baseline clonotypes. From baseline, blood top tumor clonotypes peaked at 2 weeks post-radiation.

Time point denoted: blood 2 weeks post-SBRT. Treatment reported: 15 Gy SBRT to primary tumor, nephrectomy 4 weeks later. After SBRT, blood was collected at 2 and 4 weeks, plus baseline. This renal cell carcinoma was of the clear cell type. On this clone: The antigen is not known.

V gene TRBV27 combines with J gene TRBJ2-2, with D possibly being TRBD2 (6 bases). Sequences were derived from blood, sampled from a patient whose treatment included radiotherapy and nephrectomy. This TCR was sampled from a woman aged 55-70 years with renal cell carcinoma. Here the CDR3 reads CASSSAGNTGELFF. The CDR3 coding sequence is TGTGCCAGCAGTTCAGCGGGGAACACCGGGGAGCTGTTTTTT.